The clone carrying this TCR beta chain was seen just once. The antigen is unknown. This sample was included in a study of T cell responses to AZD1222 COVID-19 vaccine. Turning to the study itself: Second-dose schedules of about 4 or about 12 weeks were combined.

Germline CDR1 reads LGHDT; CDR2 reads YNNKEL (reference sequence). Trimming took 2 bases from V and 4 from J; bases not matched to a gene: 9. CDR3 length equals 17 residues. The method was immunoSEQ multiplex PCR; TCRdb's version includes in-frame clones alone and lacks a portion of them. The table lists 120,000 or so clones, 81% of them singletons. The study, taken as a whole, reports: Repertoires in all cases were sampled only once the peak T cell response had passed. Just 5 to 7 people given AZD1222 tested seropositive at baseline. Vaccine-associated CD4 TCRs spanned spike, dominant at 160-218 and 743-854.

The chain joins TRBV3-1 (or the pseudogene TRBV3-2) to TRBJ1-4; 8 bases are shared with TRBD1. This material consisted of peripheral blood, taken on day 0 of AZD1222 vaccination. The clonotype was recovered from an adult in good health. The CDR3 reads CASSQPPGQGLNEKLFF. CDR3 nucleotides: TGTGCCAGCAGCCAACCGCCCGGACAGGGCCTTAATGAAAAACTGTTTTTT.